A selection of T cell receptor beta chains follows, all from one sample in a study of blood T cells in healthy people across ages. TCRdb reprocessed the 5' RACE reads via MiXCR and lists one record per CDR3 protein. The sample comprises about 570,000 distinct CDR3 sequences, about 25% of which are singletons, and around 20% rests with the top ten. Sequencing input: blood. The receptor set was obtained from a woman in her 70s in good health. Each CDR3 is given with its conserved first and last residue. Fields, in order: V gene, J gene, clone size, CDR3 protein. The size field is filled for only some rows; it gives once, few, many or a size class.

V: TRBV18
J: TRBJ1-4
size: once
CDR3: CASSPSRINEKLFF

V: TRBV7-2
J: TRBJ2-7
size: few
CDR3: CASSSGLQSYEQYF

V: TRBV12-3/TRBV12-4
J: TRBJ1-1
size: -
CDR3: CASKSRGGSEAFF

V: TRBV12-3/TRBV12-4
J: TRBJ1-4
size: many
CDR3: CASSLREKLFF

V: TRBV6-2/TRBV6-3
J: TRBJ2-5
size: -
CDR3: CASSYTRDWQYF

V: TRBV2
J: TRBJ2-7
size: -
CDR3: CASSEWGGYYEQYF

V: TRBV27
J: TRBJ2-7
size: once
CDR3: CASSLSHRGTYEQYF

V: TRBV12-3/TRBV12-4
J: TRBJ2-1
size: few
CDR3: CASSPERHEQFF

V: TRBV9
J: TRBJ2-3
size: -
CDR3: CASSPDAATDTQYF

V: TRBV6-6
J: TRBJ1-2
size: -
CDR3: CAGKELLGYGYTF

V: TRBV5-1
J: TRBJ2-7
size: few
CDR3: CASSLGVGALGYEQYF

V: TRBV7-9
J: TRBJ2-4
size: -
CDR3: CASSTKQGILPKNIQYF

V: TRBV7-9
J: TRBJ2-6
size: -
CDR3: CASRRQISGANVLTF

V: TRBV3-1
J: TRBJ2-5
size: many
CDR3: CASSQAAGGTKRLAQYF

V: TRBV9
J: TRBJ1-1
size: few
CDR3: CASSLTGQGRGTEAFF

V: TRBV12-3/TRBV12-4
J: TRBJ2-5
size: many
CDR3: CASSLTGGQETQYF

V: TRBV4-1
J: TRBJ2-1
size: many
CDR3: CASSPTQGTYNEQFF

V: TRBV29-1
J: TRBJ1-1
size: -
CDR3: CSVVLETMKAFF

V: TRBV4-3
J: TRBJ1-4
size: -
CDR3: CASSQAGQGGNEKLFF

V: TRBV7-9
J: TRBJ1-5
size: few
CDR3: CASSRNENQPQHF

V: TRBV5-6
J: -
size: few
CDR3: CASSLPGPGEQYF

V: TRBV2
J: TRBJ2-2
size: few
CDR3: CASSEVGTTFGELFF

V: TRBV29-1
J: TRBJ1-1
size: -
CDR3: CSTGVSTEAFF

V: TRBV29-1
J: TRBJ2-1
size: once
CDR3: CSGRGQGAGEQFF

V: TRBV28
J: TRBJ2-3
size: few
CDR3: CASSLPGQGADTQYF

V: TRBV27
J: TRBJ1-2
size: -
CDR3: CASSSMTTHYGYTF

V: TRBV6-5
J: TRBJ2-3
size: few
CDR3: CASSGRTSTDTQYF

V: TRBV6-6
J: TRBJ2-7
size: -
CDR3: CASSYKASSYEQYF

V: TRBV7-2
J: TRBJ2-1
size: few
CDR3: CASSFVGTSGGGEQFF

V: TRBV7-9
J: TRBJ2-3
size: few
CDR3: CASSLGLAGPSTDTQYF

V: TRBV3-1
J: TRBJ2-1
size: -
CDR3: CASSQEGTSGEYNEQFF

V: TRBV7-8
J: TRBJ2-7
size: many
CDR3: CASSARQAYEQYF

V: TRBV10-3
J: TRBJ2-3
size: -
CDR3: CAISDSRGTGEQDTQYF

V: TRBV29-1
J: TRBJ2-7
size: few
CDR3: CSVYTQGDEQYF

V: TRBV20-1
J: TRBJ2-6
size: -
CDR3: CSAGSANVLTF

V: TRBV20-1
J: TRBJ2-5
size: many
CDR3: CSARAGLQETQYF

V: TRBV20-1
J: -
size: -
CDR3: CSERRVGRGRVAGGNEQFF

V: TRBV27
J: TRBJ2-1
size: -
CDR3: CASSLEPYNEQSF

V: TRBV6-1
J: TRBJ2-1
size: few
CDR3: CASSGRGGGDRLEQFF

V: TRBV6-2/TRBV6-3
J: TRBJ2-1
size: -
CDR3: CASKAPMTGPGQFF

V: TRBV25-1
J: TRBJ1-4
size: -
CDR3: CASSENRGMGEKLFF

V: TRBV29-1
J: TRBJ2-1
size: -
CDR3: CSGRGAARSYNEQFF

V: TRBV20-1
J: TRBJ2-4
size: -
CDR3: CSASKDAYGNIQYF

V: TRBV27
J: TRBJ2-7
size: many
CDR3: CASSFGRGYEQYF

V: TRBV4-3
J: TRBJ2-5
size: few
CDR3: CASSQMGGPPQETQYF

V: TRBV5-1
J: TRBJ2-5
size: -
CDR3: CASSFLTGGAGETQYF

V: TRBV20-1
J: TRBJ1-4
size: few
CDR3: CSASAGTNGKLFF

V: TRBV4-2
J: TRBJ1-1
size: few
CDR3: CASSQDVGGGTEAFF

V: TRBV5-5
J: TRBJ2-5
size: few
CDR3: CASSQPKETQYF

V: TRBV7-3
J: -
size: -
CDR3: CASSLGRSGGPDEQFF

V: TRBV4-2
J: TRBJ1-2
size: -
CDR3: CASSQDKASGYGYTF

V: TRBV14
J: -
size: -
CDR3: CASSQDIEQFF

V: TRBV10-3
J: TRBJ1-2
size: -
CDR3: CAISAGQGDGYTF

V: TRBV5-4
J: TRBJ2-3
size: few
CDR3: CASSLVLSGDTQYF

V: TRBV3-1
J: TRBJ2-3
size: -
CDR3: CATQGLAGVTDTQYF

V: TRBV20-1
J: TRBJ1-5
size: few
CDR3: CSASHGAREPQHF

V: TRBV5-1
J: TRBJ1-4
size: -
CDR3: CASSSIPETNEKLFF

V: TRBV30
J: TRBJ1-2
size: -
CDR3: CAWSVDDSIHYGYTF

V: TRBV5-1
J: TRBJ1-6
size: many
CDR3: CASSPDRVENSPLHF

V: TRBV7-2
J: TRBJ2-7
size: few
CDR3: CASSPEGERRYEQYF